Only a few counts were recorded for the clone carrying this TCR beta chain. Its antigen is not known. These data come from a study of human T cells and chemical hapten exposure. TCRdb ran MiXCR on the RACE reads and lists one entry per CDR3 protein. The table shows 40,000 to 50,000 distinct CDR3 sequences, with around 11% occurring only once. Time point specified: pre-sensitization, week 0. Treatment reported: therapeutic diphenylcyclopropenone sensitization with weekly scalp DPC. Blood, whole and unfractionated, served as the source for total RNA extraction. Study results and caveats: As the donors had alopecia, their immune response may differ from healthy people's.

The CDR3 totals 13 residues. In germline, CDR1 is SNHLY, CDR2 FYNNEI. Trimming cost V 2 bases and J 5 bases, with 8 bases left between them. This clonotype was sampled from a woman under 40 with alopecia areata. Some clones in this sample may be carry-over from other donors' samples. The chain links TRBV2 to TRBJ2-3; no clear D gene. Sample: whole blood, taken in connection with sensitization to the hapten diphenylcyclopropenone (DPC). CDR3 in amino acids: CASSELRGDTQYF. Written as DNA, the CDR3 is TGTGCCAGCAGTGAATTAAGAGGAGATACGCAGTATTTT.